A single sample gave rise to the 10 T cell receptor beta chains below, sequenced in a study of human T cells and chemical hapten exposure. The time point is: patch test 1, 2 weeks after DPC sensitization. Treatment specified: therapeutic diphenylcyclopropenone sensitization with weekly scalp DPC. TCRdb itself ran the RACE reads through MiXCR, one entry per CDR3 protein. Here the sample spans 55,000 to 85,000 distinct CDR3 sequences, around 9.5% being singletons. The specimen comprised whole blood, sampled in connection with sensitization to the hapten diphenylcyclopropenone (DPC). These receptor sequences come from a woman in her 40s with alopecia areata. Some clones in this sample may be carry-over from other donors' samples.

This clonotype was observed at least ten times. The rearrangement uses TRBV4-2 and TRBJ2-5; D could derive from TRBD1 or TRBD2 (5 bases each). Trimming removed 5 bases at V and 1 base at J, with 20 bases between. Germline-derived CDR1 and CDR2 are LGHNA and YNFKEQ. The CDR3 consists of 17 residues. The CDR3 DNA sequence: TGTGCCAGCAGCTCCGACCGAGGGACGCCCGGCCAAGAGACCCAGTACTTC. Residues: CASSSDRGTPGQETQYF.

This clonotype was counted ten times or more. This chain joins TRBV5-1 and TRBJ2-5; tentatively, D is TRBD2 (6 bases). This CDR3 contains 14 residues. CDR1 is SGHRS, CDR2 YFSETQ, per germline. V dropped 2 bases and J dropped 2 bases, with 10 bases sitting between them. The DNA for the CDR3 is TGCGCCAGCAGCTTCGGGGGACCGCAAGAGACCCAGTACTTC. Amino acids: CASSFGGPQETQYF.

This clonotype was counted at least ten times. The CDR3 DNA is TGTGCCAGCAGCCCTTCTCGGGACTCCTACGAGCAGTACTTC. Residues: CASSPSRDSYEQYF. This chain connects TRBV7-2 to TRBJ2-7; tentative D call: TRBD2 (5 bases). Trimming pared 5 bases from V and 0 bases from J, leaving 11 bases between. The CDR3 is 14 residues long. CDR1 and CDR2 from the germline V gene are SGHTA and FQGNSA.

In its sample, this clonotype was seen many times. J is TRBJ2-1 and V is TRBV24-1, with D possibly being TRBD1 or TRBD2 (5 bases each). In germline, CDR1 is KGHDR, CDR2 SFDVKD. The V end was cut by 2 bases, the J end by 9 bases, with 16 bases between. CDR3 length: 15 amino acids. The CDR3 bases are TGTGCCACCAGTGATTCGGGACCGAGTGGGGGTGAGCAGTTCTTC. This encodes CATSDSGPSGGEQFF.

This clonotype has a count of ten or more. The CDR3 is CASSLGASGAKKNIQYF. CDR3 nucleotides: TGTGCCAGCAGCTTAGGGGCTAGCGGGGCGAAAAAAAACATTCAGTACTTC. The chain recombines TRBV7-9 with TRBJ2-4; 9 nucleotides match TRBD2. Germline CDR1 reads SEHNR; CDR2 reads FQNEAQ (reference sequence). This CDR3 region has 17 residues. V shed 1 base and J 4 bases; nucleotides not matched to a gene: 8.

The chain employs TRBV30 and TRBJ2-3; D remains ambiguous. Germline assignment: CDR1 GTSNPN and CDR2 SVGIG (reference sequence). V lost 2 bases to trimming and J lost 6 bases, with 6 bases between them. This CDR3 has 11 residues. The CDR3, as DNA: TGTGCCTGGAGTTACGTCGATACGCAGTATTTT. It translates to CAWSYVDTQYF.

At least ten counts were recorded for this clonotype. The J gene is TRBJ1-5, the V gene TRBV15; no definite D call. Germline V gene data show CDR1 as LNHNV and CDR2 as YYDKDF (reference sequence). V was shortened by 0 bases and J by 2 bases, with 2 bases between the two germline ends. The CDR3 runs 13 residues. CDR3 sequence reads: CATSREGNQPQHF. The CDR3 nucleotides read TGTGCCACCAGCAGAGAGGGCAATCAGCCCCAGCATTTT.

The chain couples TRBV7-2 to TRBJ2-7; tentative D call: TRBD2 (5 bases). CDR3 length: 11 residues. Germline loops: CDR1 SGHTA, CDR2 FQGNSA. Trimming pared 8 bases from V and 3 bases from J, leaving 8 bases between. CDR3 nucleotide sequence: TGTGCCAGCGCTCGGGGCTACGAGCAGTACTTC. It codes for CASARGYEQYF.

This clonotype appeared many times. The chain links TRBV29-1 to TRBJ1-4, with TRBD1 as a possible D gene (6 bases). Germline loops: CDR1 SQVTM, CDR2 ANQGSEA. The V end was cut by 4 bases, the J end by 6 bases, with 15 bases between. The CDR3 runs to 14 residues. The CDR3 region has the DNA TGCAGCGTTGGGAGGGACAACGCTGATGAAAAACTGTTTTTT. As protein: CSVGRDNADEKLFF.

This clonotype was counted ten times or more. This chain connects TRBV2 to TRBJ2-7; TRBD2 is a possible D gene (6 bases). The CDR3 extends over 14 amino acids. Looked up from germline, CDR1 is SNHLY and CDR2 is FYNNEI. V was shortened by 8 bases and J by 1 base, with 15 bases between the two germline ends. CDR3 amino acids: CASLKEGNSYEQYF. The CDR3 DNA follows: TGTGCCAGCTTGAAGGAGGGGAATTCCTACGAGCAGTACTTC.